The present T cell receptor beta chain was sequenced within a study of STAT5B mutations in CD4+ large granular lymphocyte leukemia. Germline V gives CDR1 GTSNPN, CDR2 SVGIG (reference sequence). The V end lost 1 base, the J end lost 6 bases, and 10 bases lay between the germline ends. CDR3 size: 13 residues. Produced via immunoSEQ multiplex PCR; TCRdb's table is partial and in-frame only. This table has 15,000 to 20,000 clones, roughly 83% appearing once. The chain carries TRBV30 and TRBJ1-5; possible D gene TRBD1, 5 bases. This TCR was recovered from a human donor in good health. The sequencing sample was made of CD4+ T cells from blood buffy coats. In DNA form, the CDR3 reads TGTGCCTGGAGTGATGGGACGGGTCAGCCCCAGCATTTT. Translation: CAWSDGTGQPQHF. Drawing the rest from reference TRBV30 and TRBJ1-5, the complete variable domain is SQTIHQWPATLVQPVGSPLSLECTVEGTSNPNLYWYRQAAGRGLQLLFYSVGIGQISSEVPQNLSASRPQDRQFILSSKKLLLSDSGFYLCAWSDGTGQPQHFGDGTRLSIL.